Below are 11 T cell receptor beta chains sequenced from a single sample in a study of cytomegalovirus exposure and HLA in healthy donors. PCR involved 60 Vbeta and 13 Jbeta primers. Assay: immunoSEQ multiplex PCR; the TCRdb copy retains only in-frame clones and omits some. Found here are fewer than 250,000 clones, around 73% of them singletons; the top ten hold around 3.9%. The sequencing input was PBMCs. These receptors were collected from a male donor in good health and CMV-seronegative.

V gene TRBV29-1 combines with J gene TRBJ1-1; D gene uncertain. Germline loops: CDR1 SQVTM, CDR2 ANQGSEA. The CDR3 extends over 13 amino acids. Trimming took off 1 base at V and 3 bases at J, with 9 bases between the two ends. DNA for the CDR3: TGCAGCGTTGAAGGAGGTGGTTACACTGAAGCTTTCTTT. The encoded protein is CSVEGGGYTEAFF.

The V gene is TRBV9, the J gene TRBJ2-5; tentative D call: TRBD1 (6 bases). CDR1 SGDLS and CDR2 YYNGEE come from the germline V gene. This CDR3 contains 14 residues. Deletions cut 7 bases from V and 2 bases from J, with 15 bases between. CDR3 residues: CASATETGQETQYF. The CDR3 nucleotides are TGTGCCAGCGCGACGGAGACAGGTCAAGAGACCCAGTACTTC. Looking up the rest from reference TRBV9 and TRBJ2-5 gives the full variable domain: DSGVTQTPKHLITATGQRVTLRCSPRSGDLSVYWYQQSLDQGLQFLIQYYNGEERAKGNILERFSAQQFPDLHSELNLSSLELGDSALYFCASATETGQETQYFGPGTRLLVL.

The V call is TRBV6-5, the J call TRBJ2-5; a weak D match, TRBD1 (6 bases). The assigned J gene may be wrong: the sequence end matches TRBJ2-7 better. Germline CDR1 and CDR2: MNHEY and SVGAGI. The CDR3 contains 13 residues. CDR3 sequence (DNA): TGTGCCAGCAGTTACGGGGGCTGGTACGAGCAGTACTTC. Protein sequence: CASSYGGWYEQYF.

This clone showed up many times. The rearrangement uses TRBV5-1 and TRBJ2-7, with TRBD1 as a possible D gene (5 bases). The CDR3 spans 12 residues. The germline V gene encodes CDR1 SGHRS and CDR2 YFSETQ. V lost 7 bases and J lost 0, with 8 bases in between. The CDR3 coding sequence is TGCGCCAGCGGGGCAGACTCCTACGAGCAGTACTTC. This codes for CASGADSYEQYF.

The rearrangement links TRBV7-9 to TRBJ2-1, with TRBD2 as a possible D gene (6 bases). The CDR3 contains 14 residues. With 6 bases removed from V and 8 bases from J, the gap between germline ends came to 17 bases. Per germline, CDR1 SEHNR and CDR2 FQNEAQ (reference sequence). The CDR3 sequence: CASSPSDYGHEQFF. The CDR3 DNA is TGTGCCAGCAGTCCATCGGACTACGGTCATGAGCAGTTCTTC.

The chain links TRBV7-3 to TRBJ2-5; possibly TRBD2 for D (6 bases). CDR1 and CDR2 from the germline V gene are SGHTA and FQGTGA. The CDR3 runs 15 residues. V lost 0 bases to trimming and J lost 5 bases, with 13 bases between them. Written as DNA, the CDR3 is TGTGCCAGCAGCTTAACGTCGACGGGAGCCGAGACCCAGTACTTC. This codes for CASSLTSTGAETQYF.

CDR3 sequence (DNA): TGTGCCAGCCGGACAGGGCAGAGGCCCCAGCATTTT. Translated: CASRTGQRPQHF. V and J are TRBV27 and TRBJ1-5; TRBD1 matches 8 bases. The CDR3 has 12 residues. Germline lookup yields CDR1 MNHEY and CDR2 SMNVEV (reference sequence). Trimming took 8 bases from V and 9 from J; bases not matched to a gene: 6.

The rearrangement links TRBV9 to TRBJ2-7; no clear D. The V and J ends lost 0 bases and 6 bases respectively, with 10 bases between them. Germline CDR1 and CDR2: SGDLS and YYNGEE. This CDR3 region has 13 residues. CDR3 DNA sequence: TGTGCCAGCAGCGTAGAACCTACTATCGAGCAGTACTTC. This gives the protein CASSVEPTIEQYF. The variable domain in full, with the rest retrieved from reference TRBV9 and TRBJ2-7, is DSGVTQTPKHLITATGQRVTLRCSPRSGDLSVYWYQQSLDQGLQFLIQYYNGEERAKGNILERFSAQQFPDLHSELNLSSLELGDSALYFCASSVEPTIEQYFGPGTRLTVT.

V and J are TRBV7-9 and TRBJ2-5; TRBD2 is a possible D gene (6 bases). CDR1 and CDR2 (germline): SEHNR, FQNEAQ (reference sequence). The V end was cut by 7 bases, the J end by 13 bases, with 19 bases between. CDR3 length: 12 residues. CDR3 region: CASTPTEGVLYF. Written as DNA, the CDR3 is TGTGCCAGCACCCCGACGGAGGGTGTGCTGTACTTC.

This chain joins TRBV29-1 and TRBJ2-1, with D uncertain. Germline V CDR1 and CDR2: SQVTM, ANQGSEA. V lost 5 bases and J lost 0, with 11 bases in between. This CDR3 has 14 residues. Written as DNA, the CDR3 is TGCAGCGTTATTGTTGCGAGCTCCTACAATGAGCAGTTCTTC. As protein: CSVIVASSYNEQFF.

This sequence joins TRBV9 and TRBJ1-5; the match to TRBD1 covers 7 bases. CDR1 is SGDLS and CDR2 is YYNGEE in the germline V gene. CDR3 length: 14 residues. V lost 0 bases and J lost 4; bases outside the gene matches: 1. The chain's CDR3 is CASSVGDRNQPQHF. Here the CDR3 DNA reads TGTGCCAGCAGCGTAGGGGACAGAAATCAGCCCCAGCATTTT.